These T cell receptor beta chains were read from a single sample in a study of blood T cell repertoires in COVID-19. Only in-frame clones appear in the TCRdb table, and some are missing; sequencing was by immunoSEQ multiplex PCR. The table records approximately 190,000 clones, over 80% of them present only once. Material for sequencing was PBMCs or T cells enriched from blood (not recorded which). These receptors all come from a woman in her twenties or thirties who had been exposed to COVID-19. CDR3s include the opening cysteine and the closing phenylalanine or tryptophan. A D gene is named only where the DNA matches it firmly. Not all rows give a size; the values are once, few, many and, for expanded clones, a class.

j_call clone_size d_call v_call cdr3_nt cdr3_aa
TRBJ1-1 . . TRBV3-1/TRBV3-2 TGTGCCAGCAGCCCTAGGAGGTCGATGAACACTGAAGCTTTCTTT CASSPRRSMNTEAFF
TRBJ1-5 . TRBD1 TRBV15 TGTGCCACCAGCAGGTCAGGGGGCGCCGGACAGCCCCAGCATTTT CATSRSGGAGQPQHF
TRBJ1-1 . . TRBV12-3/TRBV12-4 TGTGCCAGCAGTTTTGCGGCTGAGGTTGAAGCTTTCTTT CASSFAAEVEAFF
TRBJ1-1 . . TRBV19 TGTGCCAGTAGTACTCAGATGAACACTGAAGCTTTCTTT CASSTQMNTEAFF
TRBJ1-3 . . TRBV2 TGTGCCAACAGACAGAGCCCTCTCTCTGGAAACACCATATATTTT CANRQSPLSGNTIYF
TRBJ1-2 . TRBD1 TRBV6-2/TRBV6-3 TGTGCCAGCAGTCCCACAGGGGTTTTCAGGACCTTC CASSPTGVFRTF
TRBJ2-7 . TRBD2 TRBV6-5 TGTGCCAGCAGTACCGGGACTAACTACGAGCAGTACTTC CASSTGTNYEQYF
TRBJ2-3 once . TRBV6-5 TGTGCCAGCAGCTCAGGTTCTCGCCAGGATACGCAGTATTTT CASSSGSRQDTQYF
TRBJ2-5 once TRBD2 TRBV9 TGTGCCAGCAGTCAAGGGACTAGCGGACAAGAGACCCAGTACTTC CASSQGTSGQETQYF
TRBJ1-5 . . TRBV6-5 TGTGCCAGCGGGCGGGATTCCGGGCCCCAGCATTTT CASGRDSGPQHF
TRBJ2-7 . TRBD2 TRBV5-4 TGTGCCAGCAGCACCCCCGGACTAGCAGGTTACGAGCAGTACTTC CASSTPGLAGYEQYF
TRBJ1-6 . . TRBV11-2 TGTGCCAGCACATTCGACTGGGACTTTAATTCACCCCTCCACTTT CASTFDWDFNSPLHF
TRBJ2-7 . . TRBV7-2 TGTGCCAGCAGCTTAGGATCAGGGGTGGGGCCGTTGCTATCCTACGAGCAGTACTTC CASSLGSGVGPLLSYEQYF
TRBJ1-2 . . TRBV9 TGTGCCAGCAGCTTCACCCCAGGGGACTATGGCTACACCTTC CASSFTPGDYGYTF
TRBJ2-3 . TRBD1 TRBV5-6 TGTGCCAGCAGCCTCCGGACAGGGGGGAGCACAGATACGCAGTATTTT CASSLRTGGSTDTQYF
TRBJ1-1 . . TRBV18 TGTGCCAGCTCACCACGCATCGGACGGGAGAACACTGAAGCTTTCTTT CASSPRIGRENTEAFF
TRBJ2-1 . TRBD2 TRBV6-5 TGTGCCAGCAGTCCGGGGGGAGGGCCCTACAATGAGCAGTTCTTC CASSPGGGPYNEQFF
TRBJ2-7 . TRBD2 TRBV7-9 TGTGCCAGCAGCCAGGATACTAGCGCCTACGAGCAGTACTTC CASSQDTSAYEQYF
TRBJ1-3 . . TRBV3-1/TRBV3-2 TGTGCCAGCAGCCAAGATCTTGGCGGCTCTTGGGGAAACACCATATATTTT CASSQDLGGSWGNTIYF
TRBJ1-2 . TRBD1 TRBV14 TGTGCCAGCAGCCCGAGGGACAGGCACTATGGCTACACCTTC CASSPRDRHYGYTF
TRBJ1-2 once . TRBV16 TGTGCCAGCAGCCGTCGGGGGTTTAACTATGGCTACACCTTC CASSRRGFNYGYTF
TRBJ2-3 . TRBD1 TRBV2 TGTGCCAGCAGTGCACAGGGGGGCGGCGCAGATACGCAGTATTTT CASSAQGGGADTQYF
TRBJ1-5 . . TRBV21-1 TGTGCCAGCAGCAAGACAGGTCGGAATCAGCCCCAGCATTTT CASSKTGRNQPQHF
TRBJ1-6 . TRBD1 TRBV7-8 TGTGCCAGCAGCTTGCTCTCCGGGACAGGGTACTCACCCCTCCACTTT CASSLLSGTGYSPLHF
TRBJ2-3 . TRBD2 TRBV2 TGTGCCAGCAGCGTCATAGCGGGGGCGTACACAGATACGCAGTATTTT CASSVIAGAYTDTQYF
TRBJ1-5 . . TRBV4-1 TGCGCCAGCAGCCAAGATAACGGGAGGGATCAGCCCCAGCATTTT CASSQDNGRDQPQHF
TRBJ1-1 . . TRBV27 TGTGCCAGCAGGGAAGCGGGGAACACTGAAGCTTTCTTT CASREAGNTEAFF
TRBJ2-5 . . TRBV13 TGTGCCAGCAGCTCATTTCAAGAGACCCAGTACTTC CASSSFQETQYF
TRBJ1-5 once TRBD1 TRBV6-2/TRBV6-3 TGTGCCAGCAGTTACTCGGGGACAGGGGGCAATCAGCCCCAGCATTTT CASSYSGTGGNQPQHF
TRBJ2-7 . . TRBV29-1 TGCAGCGTTGAAAGGGACACCACCTACGAGCAGTACTTC CSVERDTTYEQYF
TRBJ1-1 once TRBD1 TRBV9 TGTGCCAGCAGCGTACAGGGGGGTGATCCTGAAGCTTTCTTT CASSVQGGDPEAFF
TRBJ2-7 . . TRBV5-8 TGTGCCAGCAGCTTGGACCTAGCGAGAGAGCAGTACTTC CASSLDLAREQYF
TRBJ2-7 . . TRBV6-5 TGTGCCAGCGGAAGTCGGGGCTCCTACGAGCAGTACTTC CASGSRGSYEQYF
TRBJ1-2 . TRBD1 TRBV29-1 TGCAGCGTTGAGGGACAGGGGGATGGTGGCTACACCTTC CSVEGQGDGGYTF
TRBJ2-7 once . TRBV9 TGTGCCAGCAGCCCTAGCCCCTACGAGCAGTACTTC CASSPSPYEQYF
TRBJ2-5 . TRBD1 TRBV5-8 TGTGCCAGCAGCACCGGGACAGGGAGTGTGGAGACCCAGTACTTC CASSTGTGSVETQYF
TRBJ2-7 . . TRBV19 TGTGCCAGTAGTATAGGCCAGGATACCTCCTACGAGCAGTACTTC CASSIGQDTSYEQYF
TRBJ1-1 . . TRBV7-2 TGTGCCAGCAGCTTACTTGCAGACAGGACTGAAGCTTTCTTT CASSLLADRTEAFF
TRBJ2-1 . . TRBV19 TGTGCCAGTAGTAGTCAGGGTTCCTCCTACAATGAGCAGTTCTTC CASSSQGSSYNEQFF
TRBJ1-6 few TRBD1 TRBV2 TGTGCCAGCAGGCCTTACCCTGGGACAGTAAATTCACCCCTCCACTTT CASRPYPGTVNSPLHF
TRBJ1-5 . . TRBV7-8 TGTGCCAGCAGCTTGAGCGGGACCGGTTGGCCCCAGCATTTT CASSLSGTGWPQHF
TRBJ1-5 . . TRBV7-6 TGTGCCAGCAGCTCCGAGACAGGTCTGAGCAATCAGCCCCAGCATTTT CASSSETGLSNQPQHF
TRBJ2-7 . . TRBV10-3 TGTGCCATCAGTGAGGGGCTAGCGACCTACGAGCAGTACTTC CAISEGLATYEQYF
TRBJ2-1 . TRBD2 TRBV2 TGTGCCAGCGGTTACCTAGCGGGTGGCTCCTACAATGAGCAGTTCTTC CASGYLAGGSYNEQFF
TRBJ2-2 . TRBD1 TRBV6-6 TGTGCCAGCAGTGCACAGGGGTCCGGGGAGCTGTTTTTT CASSAQGSGELFF
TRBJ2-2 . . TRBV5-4 TGTGCCAGCAGTTCTACCGGGGAGCTGTTTTTT CASSSTGELFF
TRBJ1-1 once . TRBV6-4 TGTGCCAGCAACCCAGACGGGTCAGCCCCTCAATTAAGATCGAACACTGAAGCTTTCTTT CASNPDGSAPQLRSNTEAFF
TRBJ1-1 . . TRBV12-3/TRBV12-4 TGTGCCAGCAGCCAACAGAGGAACACTGAAGCTTTCTTT CASSQQRNTEAFF
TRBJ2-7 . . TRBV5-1 TGCGCCAGCAGCTTGTCGCTAGGATTAAGCGAGCAGTACTTC CASSLSLGLSEQYF
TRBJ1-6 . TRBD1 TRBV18 TGTGCCAGCTCACCACCTAGGACAGGAGTTAATTCACCCCTCCACTTT CASSPPRTGVNSPLHF
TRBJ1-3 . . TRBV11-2 TGTGCCAGCAGCTTAGCCAGGGGTACAGGAAACACCATATATTTT CASSLARGTGNTIYF
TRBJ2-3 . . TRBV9 TGTGCCAGCAATCCTTTCGCTAGGACAGATACGCAGTATTTT CASNPFARTDTQYF
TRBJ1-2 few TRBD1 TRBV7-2 TGTGCCAGCAGCTTAGGGGGGACAGGGGTTGGCTACACCTTC CASSLGGTGVGYTF
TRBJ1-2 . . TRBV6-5 TGTGCCAGCAGTAGCCAGGGGAACTATGGCTACACCTTC CASSSQGNYGYTF